Listed here are 30 T cell receptor beta chains from one sample, sequenced in a study of T cells in Graves' hyperthyroidism and ophthalmopathy. TCR beta CDR3 sequences were amplified from RNA transcripts. A set of HTBI primers served as the primers for a first-round RT-PCR of the TCR CDR3. In TCRdb, the multiplex PCR reads were re-called with MiXCR into one record per CDR3 protein. The repertoire consists of 500,000 or so distinct CDR3 sequences, with roughly 18% occurring once and the leading ten covering roughly 18%. Sample: blood. The receptors were sampled from a woman aged 18-35 years with Graves' ophthalmopathy.

The chain has TRBV20-1 and TRBJ1-1; no firm D call. This CDR3 contains 18 residues. V was clipped by 3 bases and J by 1 base, with 24 bases between them. In germline, CDR1 is DFQATT, CDR2 SNEGSKA (reference sequence). CDR3 loop: CSASGEREVTLPNTEAFF. The CDR3 DNA reads as TGCAGTGCTAGCGGGGAAAGAGAAGTCACCCTTCCGAACACTGAAGCTTTCTTT.

This clonotype was counted at least ten times. The chain joins TRBV2 to TRBJ1-2, with D possibly TRBD1 on 6 matching bases. The ends were cut back, 11 bases at V and 8 bases at J, with 18 bases in the middle. Germline V gives CDR1 SNHLY, CDR2 FYNNEI. This CDR3 spans 12 amino acids. CDR3 nucleotides: TGTGCCTGCAACAGGGATTCACGGGGCTACACCTTC. As protein: CACNRDSRGYTF.

Ten or more counts support this clonotype. The chain recombines TRBV15 with TRBJ1-5, with 10 bases fitting TRBD1. V gave up 4 bases and J gave up 2 bases; unmatched junction bases: 2. The CDR3 length is 15 residues. CDR1 is LNHNV, CDR2 YYDKDF, per germline (reference sequence). CDR3: CATSKTGGGNQPQHF. As DNA, the CDR3 is TGTGCCACCAGCAAGACAGGGGGCGGCAATCAGCCCCAGCATTTT.

The chain links TRBV2 to TRBJ1-1, with 9 nucleotides matching TRBD1. CDR1 and CDR2 (germline): SNHLY, FYNNEI. J was trimmed by 2 bases and V by 2 bases; bases with no gene match: 6. This CDR3 contains 16 residues. CDR3 DNA sequence: TGTGCCAGCAGTGAAAAAAGGACAGGGGTTAACACTGAAGCTTTCTTT. As protein: CASSEKRTGVNTEAFF.

This clonotype has a count of ten or more. The chain carries TRBV12-3 or TRBV12-4 and TRBJ1-2; D unresolved. This CDR3 region has 14 residues. V was clipped by 2 bases and J by 8 bases, with 15 bases between them. CDR3 DNA sequence: TGTGCCAGCAGTTTATGGGGTCCCGGCGTAGGCTACACCTTC. As protein: CASSLWGPGVGYTF.

The chain links TRBV7-2 to TRBJ2-7; 11 nucleotides agree with TRBD2. Germline V gene data show CDR1 as SGHTA and CDR2 as FQGNSA. CDR3 length: 15 residues. V trimming: 5 bases; J trimming: 2 bases; junction bases outside the gene matches: 5. This CDR3 reads CASSTSGRSAYEQYF. In nucleotides, the CDR3 is TGTGCCAGCAGCACTAGCGGGAGATCTGCCTACGAGCAGTACTTC.

This chain links TRBV28 with TRBJ1-1, with D perhaps TRBD1 (5 bases). Trimming removed 7 bases at V and 1 base at J, with 13 bases between. The germline CDR1 and CDR2 sequences are MDHEN and SYDVKM. The CDR3 covers 14 residues. The CDR3 sequence is CASISQGGNTEAFF. CDR3 DNA: TGTGCCAGCATAAGCCAGGGTGGGAACACTGAAGCTTTCTTT.

This chain connects TRBV14 to TRBJ2-7; 10 bases fit TRBD2. Germline CDR1 is SGHDN and CDR2 is FVKESK. This CDR3 comprises 17 residues. Trimming took 3 bases from V and 9 from J; bases not matched to a gene: 17. The CDR3 DNA follows: TGTGCCAGCAGCCAGCCAGCAGGGCCTAGCGGGAGCGAGATGCAGTACTTC. This gives the protein CASSQPAGPSGSEMQYF. Full variable domain (missing parts from reference TRBV14 and TRBJ2-7): EAGVTQFPSHSVIEKGQTVTLRCDPISGHDNLYWYRRVMGKEIKFLLHFVKESKQDESGMPNNRFLAERTGGTYSTLKVQPAELEDSGVYFCASSQPAGPSGSEMQYFGPGTRLTVT.

This clonotype was detected a few times. V gene TRBV7-3 combines with J gene TRBJ2-2; TRBD2 agrees at 9 bases. Trimming at V came to 5 bases and at J to 2 bases, leaving 9 bases not matched to a gene. The CDR3 runs 17 residues. Germline V CDR1 and CDR2: SGHTA, FQGTGA. CDR3 loop: CASSPHRGGANTGELFF. Written as DNA, the CDR3 is TGTGCCAGCAGCCCCCACCGCGGGGGGGCTAACACCGGGGAGCTGTTTTTT.

The CDR3 sequence: CASRLDTDTQYF. CDR3 bases: TGTGCCAGCAGACTAGACACAGATACGCAGTATTTT. The rearrangement uses TRBV28 and TRBJ2-3; a possible D gene is TRBD2 (5 bases). CDR1 is MDHEN and CDR2 is SYDVKM in the germline V gene. V lost 6 bases and J 2 bases, leaving 6 bases between the germline ends. This CDR3 comprises 12 residues.

The chain joins TRBV7-6 to TRBJ2-7, with TRBD1 identical over 9 bases. The V and J ends lost 5 bases and 6 bases, in that order; junction bases with no gene match: 5. The length of the CDR3 is 13 residues. Germline V gives CDR1 SGHVS, CDR2 FNYEAQ. DNA for the CDR3: TGTGCCAGCAGCGGTTGGACAGGGGCCGAGCAGTACTTC. This encodes CASSGWTGAEQYF.

The chain carries TRBV28 and TRBJ2-2, with 9 positions matching TRBD1. Germline-derived CDR1 and CDR2 are MDHEN and SYDVKM. This CDR3 has 18 residues. Germline trimming cut 3 bases from V and 7 bases from J; bases unmatched to any gene: 15. The CDR3 region is CASSLEQGAGDSDGELFF. CDR3 DNA sequence: TGTGCCAGCAGTTTGGAACAGGGGGCGGGGGACTCGGACGGGGAGCTGTTTTTT.

This clonotype was recorded at least ten times. J is TRBJ2-1 and V is TRBV5-1, with D unclear. CDR1 is SGHRS, CDR2 YFSETQ, per germline. V lost 4 bases to trimming and J lost 6 bases, with 17 bases between them. The CDR3 totals 15 residues. The CDR3 loop is CASSPLLGLFNEQFF. CDR3 DNA sequence: TGCGCCAGCAGCCCCCTATTAGGGTTATTCAATGAGCAGTTCTTC.

This clonotype was counted a few times. The chain recombines TRBV7-2 with TRBJ1-1, with D unresolved. Germline CDR1 is SGHTA and CDR2 is FQGNSA. The CDR3 extends over 13 amino acids. V was pared by 3 bases and J by 3 bases, with 8 bases between. The CDR3 DNA follows: TGTGCCAGCAGCTTCACCCTGGACACTGAAGCTTTCTTT. Residues: CASSFTLDTEAFF.

In its sample, this clonotype was seen a few times. The V gene is TRBV25-1, the J gene TRBJ1-5; D perhaps matches TRBD1 (5 bases). The V end was cut by 10 bases, the J end by 3 bases, with 16 bases between. From germline, CDR1 is MGHDK and CDR2 SYGVNS. The CDR3 has 14 amino acids. The CDR3 here is CATSNSGVNQPQHF. The DNA for the CDR3 is TGTGCCACCTCAAACTCGGGGGTCAATCAGCCCCAGCATTTT.

This chain links TRBV30 with TRBJ1-4; no clear D gene. Germline loops: CDR1 GTSNPN, CDR2 SVGIG (reference sequence). The V end was cut by 0 bases, the J end by 4 bases, with 9 bases between. This CDR3 contains 14 residues. The CDR3 spells CAWSVGGYNEKLFF. The CDR3 region has the DNA TGTGCCTGGAGTGTCGGAGGTTATAATGAAAAACTGTTTTTT.

This clonotype was seen ten or more times. The chain employs TRBV4-3 and TRBJ1-1, with D unclear. With 6 bases removed from V and 5 bases from J, the gap between germline ends came to 13 bases. Germline CDR1 is LGHNA and CDR2 is YSLEER. CDR3 length equals 13 residues. The CDR3 nucleotides read TGCGCCAGCAGTCCGACCGGCTGGACTGAAGCTTTCTTT. Translation gives CASSPTGWTEAFF.

The rearrangement joins TRBV5-4 to TRBJ1-1; D is unclear. The V gene lost 3 bases and the J gene lost 6 bases, with 15 bases spanning the gap. The CDR3 runs to 14 residues. Per the germline V gene, CDR1 is SGHNT and CDR2 is YYREEE (reference sequence). The CDR3 here is CASSSVGSVSEAFF. Here the CDR3 DNA reads TGTGCCAGCAGCTCCGTGGGCAGCGTCTCTGAAGCTTTCTTT.

The sample holds many counts of this clonotype. This chain joins TRBV15 and TRBJ1-2; D remains unclear. CDR1 and CDR2 (germline): LNHNV, YYDKDF (reference sequence). V was cut by 0 bases and J by 1 base, with 9 bases left in between. The CDR3 spans 15 residues. DNA of the CDR3: TGTGCCACCAGCAGAGACCGGGGTAATAACTATGGCTACACCTTC. It codes for CATSRDRGNNYGYTF.

This clonotype was seen ten or more times. Relative to the germline gene, one junction end is altered; a read error may explain this. The J gene is TRBJ1-2, the V gene TRBV7-2; TRBD1 agrees at 9 bases. CDR1 is SGHTA, CDR2 FQGNSA, per germline. The CDR3 is made up of 14 amino acids. CDR3 DNA: TGCGCCAGCAGCTCGGACAGGGGCGATTATGGCTACACCTTC. It codes for CASSSDRGDYGYTF.

This clonotype was recorded at least ten times. The chain carries TRBV7-2 and TRBJ1-2, with D possibly being TRBD1 (6 bases). Germline lookup yields CDR1 SGHTA and CDR2 FQGNSA. The CDR3 is 13 amino acids. The ends were cut back, 5 bases at V and 8 bases at J, with 15 bases in the middle. The CDR3 bases are TGTGCCAGCAGCGTCAATGGGGGCTGGGGCTACACCTTC. Its protein product is CASSVNGGWGYTF.

This chain connects TRBV19 to TRBJ1-2, with 9 bases lining up with TRBD1. The CDR3 sequence is 16 residues long. V dropped 5 bases and J dropped 5; count of bases not matched to a gene: 12. Germline CDR1 and CDR2: LNHDA and SQIVND (reference sequence). CDR3 loop: CASSPSFPDRGYGYTF. The CDR3, as DNA: TGTGCCAGTAGTCCGTCTTTCCCGGACAGGGGATATGGCTACACCTTC.

The chain joins TRBV5-1 to TRBJ2-3; 10 bases align to TRBD2. CDR1 and CDR2 from the germline V gene are SGHRS and YFSETQ. Losses at the gene ends were 0 bases for V and 2 bases for J; bases not matched to a gene: 12. The length of the CDR3 is 19 residues. The CDR3 DNA is TGCGCCAGCAGCTTGGGTATTAGCGGGGGGAAATTGGACACAGATACGCAGTATTTT. Its translation: CASSLGISGGKLDTDTQYF.

This clonotype has more than one count but fewer than ten. The chain has TRBV29-1 and TRBJ1-2; no clear D. The CDR3 extends over 12 amino acids. Germline V gene data show CDR1 as SQVTM and CDR2 as ANQGSEA. Trimming pared 5 bases from V and 4 bases from J, leaving 11 bases between. DNA for the CDR3: TGCAGCGTTCCTGGGTTCGGCTATGGCTACACCTTC. Amino acids: CSVPGFGYGYTF.

The chain links TRBV20-1 to TRBJ2-7; TRBD1 might be the D (6 bases). Looked up from germline, CDR1 is DFQATT and CDR2 is SNEGSKA (reference sequence). V lost 1 base, J lost 0 bases, and 16 bases lay in between. The CDR3 loop spans 16 amino acids. CDR3: CSARVLWGPSSYEQYF. For the CDR3, the DNA is TGCAGTGCTAGAGTTCTTTGGGGGCCCAGCTCCTACGAGCAGTACTTC.

This clonotype was detected many times. The CDR3 reads CASGPLNEQFF. In DNA, the CDR3 is TGTGCTAGTGGTCCCCTCAACGAGCAGTTCTTC. The rearrangement links TRBV12-5 to TRBJ2-1; the D is unclear. The CDR3 sequence is 11 residues long. V was pared by 5 bases and J by 10 bases, with 9 bases between. The germline V gene encodes CDR1 LGHNT and CDR2 FRNRAP.

The chain uses TRBV10-3 and TRBJ1-2, with unresolved D. The CDR3 runs 14 residues. V was shortened by 0 bases and J by 0 bases, with 5 bases between the two germline ends. From germline, CDR1 is ENHRY and CDR2 SYGVKD. CDR3 sequence reads: CAISESGPNYGYTF. CDR3 bases: TGTGCCATCAGTGAGTCAGGACCTAACTATGGCTACACCTTC.

The V call is TRBV28, the J call TRBJ2-2, with D tentatively TRBD2 (7 bases). The CDR3 is 16 residues long. Per the germline V gene, CDR1 is MDHEN and CDR2 is SYDVKM. The germline V and J ends were trimmed by 2 bases and 0 bases, with 10 bases remaining between them. The CDR3 region is CASSLGGAPNTGELFF. The CDR3 bases are TGTGCCAGCAGTTTAGGGGGGGCCCCGAACACCGGGGAGCTGTTTTTT.

This clonotype was seen at least ten times. This chain joins TRBV12-3 or TRBV12-4 and TRBJ1-1; TRBD1 matches 8 bases. V trimming: 5 bases; J trimming: 1 base; junction bases outside the gene matches: 9. This CDR3 has 16 residues. This CDR3 is CASSPGTGPRNTEAFF. For the CDR3, the DNA is TGTGCCAGCAGTCCCGGGACAGGCCCCCGGAACACTGAAGCTTTCTTT.

This clonotype was detected many times. The V and J genes are TRBV12-3 or TRBV12-4 and TRBJ2-1; 7 bases are a match to TRBD2. The junction had 7 bases not matched to a gene; V was cut back by 2 bases and J by 3 bases. This CDR3 region has 16 residues. The CDR3 loop is CASSLKGGEYYNEQFF. In DNA form, the CDR3 reads TGTGCCAGCAGTTTAAAGGGAGGGGAGTACTACAATGAGCAGTTCTTC.